The 27 T cell receptor beta chains in this list originate from one sample, sequenced in a study of T cells in Graves' hyperthyroidism and ophthalmopathy. RNA transcripts were the template for amplifying TCR beta CDR3 regions. The primer set for the first-round RT-PCR of the TCR CDR3 was HTBI. TCRdb re-analysed the multiplex PCR reads in MiXCR, keeping a single row per CDR3 protein. The profile shows 380,000 or so distinct CDR3 sequences, roughly 19% of them singletons. Specimen: blood. The source of these receptors is a woman under 30 with Graves' hyperthyroidism.

This clonotype was recorded at least ten times. The CDR3 reads CASTWDRANYGYTF. CDR3 coding DNA: TGTGCCAGCACCTGGGACAGAGCTAACTATGGCTACACCTTC. This chain joins TRBV12-3 or TRBV12-4 and TRBJ1-2, with 7 bases identical to TRBD1. J lost 0 bases, V lost 7 bases, and 5 bases had no gene match. The CDR3 is 14 residues long.

The chain joins TRBV6-1 to TRBJ1-1; 12 positions agree with TRBD1. Germline V gene data show CDR1 as MNHNS and CDR2 as SASEGT. CDR3 size: 15 residues. The trim removed 4 bases at V and 10 bases at J, leaving 10 bases unmatched. In DNA, the CDR3 is TGTGCCAGCAGTGGGCCGGGACAGGGGGCGAATAGAGCTTTCTTT. It yields the protein CASSGPGQGANRAFF.

This chain links TRBV6-1 with TRBJ1-2, with 7 bases identical to TRBD1. The CDR3 loop spans 14 amino acids. V shed 6 bases, J shed 3 bases, and the junction held 7 bases outside the gene matches. From germline, CDR1 is MNHNS and CDR2 SASEGT. CDR3: CASSPGQAYYGYTF. In DNA, the CDR3 is TGTGCCAGCAGCCCCGGACAGGCCTACTATGGCTACACCTTC.

This clonotype was seen at least ten times. V gene TRBV6-5 combines with J gene TRBJ2-5; D is possibly TRBD1 (5 bases). CDR1 and CDR2 from the germline V gene are MNHEY and SVGAGI. This CDR3 comprises 13 residues. V was shortened by 4 bases and J by 5 bases, with 11 bases between the two germline ends. The CDR3 reads CASSSAGPETQYF. The CDR3 nucleotides are TGTGCCAGCAGTTCGGCAGGGCCTGAGACCCAGTACTTC.

This clonotype was counted only a few times. The rearrangement joins TRBV3-1 to TRBJ2-5, with a possible D match to TRBD2 (5 bases). From germline, CDR1 is LGHDT and CDR2 YNNKEL (reference sequence). Trimming removed 0 bases at V and 4 bases at J, with 9 bases between. CDR3 length: 14 residues. The CDR3 region is CASSQDPTRETQYF. The CDR3 bases are TGTGCCAGCAGCCAAGATCCAACTAGAGAGACCCAGTACTTC.

In this sample, this clonotype turned up once. The chain uses TRBV12-3 or TRBV12-4 and TRBJ1-1, with unresolved D. This CDR3 has 14 residues. Trimming shortened V by 5 bases and J by 0 bases, and 10 bases separated the two germline ends. In DNA form, the CDR3 reads TGTGCCAGCAGTCCCCTGCTACTGAACACTGAAGCTTTCTTT. Translation gives CASSPLLLNTEAFF.

This clonotype was seen only a few times. A much more abundant neighbour one base away suggests this may be a read error. This chain links TRBV11-2 with TRBJ2-2; TRBD2 agrees at 7 bases. This CDR3 has 13 amino acids. Germline CDR1 reads SGHAT; CDR2 reads FQNNGV. CDR3 bases: TGTGCCAGCAGCTCGGGGGGTACCGGGGAGCTGTGTTTT. This codes for CASSSGGTGELCF.

This chain uses TRBV6-2 or TRBV6-3 with TRBJ1-1, with no clear D. Trimming stripped 5 bases from V and 4 bases from J, with 11 bases between. The germline CDR1 and CDR2 sequences are MNHEY and SVGEGT. CDR3 length equals 13 residues. CDR3 amino acids: CASSTQKGTEAFF. The CDR3, as DNA: TGTGCCAGCAGTACCCAAAAGGGCACTGAAGCTTTCTTT.

This clonotype occurred many times. The chain carries TRBV9 and TRBJ1-3; D uncertain. Germline V lookup: CDR1 SGDLS, CDR2 YYNGEE. This CDR3 is 13 amino acids long. The V gene lost 4 bases and the J gene lost 4 bases, with 9 bases spanning the gap. CDR3 nucleotide sequence: TGTGCCAGCAGCCTTGATTACGGAAACACCATATATTTT. As protein: CASSLDYGNTIYF.

The table lists this clonotype with many counts. The chain joins TRBV6-1 to TRBJ2-5; D may match TRBD1 or TRBD2 (5 bases each). CDR3 size: 14 residues. Trimming pared 1 base from V and 10 bases from J, leaving 16 bases between. Germline-derived CDR1 and CDR2 are MNHNS and SASEGT. Written as DNA, the CDR3 is TGTGCCAGCAGTGAAGGAGGACACCAGAGGGACCAGTACTTC. It yields the protein CASSEGGHQRDQYF.

This clonotype was observed many times. The chain is built from TRBV12-3 or TRBV12-4 and TRBJ1-5, with D possibly TRBD1 on 5 matching bases. The CDR3 length is 14 residues. V lost 7 bases and J 8 bases, leaving 18 bases between the germline ends. The CDR3 region has the DNA TGTGCCAGCACCTACTCGGGGGATTATGAGCCCCAGCATTTT. Translating it yields CASTYSGDYEPQHF.

This clonotype was observed many times. The gene calls are TRBV11-2 and TRBJ1-3; 9 bases are a match to TRBD1. Germline values: CDR1 SGHAT, CDR2 FQNNGV. With 2 bases clipped from V and 2 bases from J, the junction kept 10 bases outside the gene matches. The CDR3 runs 18 residues. DNA for the CDR3: TGTGCCAGCAGCTTAAACCGGGACAGGGAACGGACTGGAAACACCATATATTTT. Protein sequence: CASSLNRDRERTGNTIYF.

There are many counts of this clonotype. The V gene is TRBV28, the J gene TRBJ2-4; TRBD2 might be the D (5 bases). V was pared by 3 bases and J by 6 bases, with 12 bases between. Germline V gene sequence: CDR1 MDHEN, CDR2 SYDVKM. The CDR3 is 14 residues long. The CDR3 protein is CASSFHSGRNIQYF. The DNA for the CDR3 is TGTGCCAGCAGTTTCCACAGCGGTAGAAACATTCAGTACTTC.

Ten or more counts support this clonotype. The chain employs TRBV27 and TRBJ2-7; 12 bases map to TRBD1. In germline, CDR1 is MNHEY, CDR2 SMNVEV (reference sequence). There are 18 residues in the CDR3. V trimming: 3 bases; J trimming: 0 bases; junction bases outside the gene matches: 9. CDR3: CASSFIGTGGSSSYEQYF. DNA for the CDR3: TGTGCCAGCAGTTTTATCGGGACAGGGGGCTCTAGCTCCTACGAGCAGTACTTC.

This clonotype was seen repeatedly, ten times or more. The chain carries TRBV10-2 and TRBJ1-4, with D perhaps matching TRBD1 (5 bases). CDR3 size: 14 residues. Trimming stripped 2 bases from V and 7 bases from J, with 11 bases between. Germline CDR1 is WSHSY and CDR2 is SAAADI. CDR3 sequence (DNA): TGCGCCAGCAGTGAGGTACTAAGGGGTGAAAAACTGTTTTTT. Protein product: CASSEVLRGEKLFF.

This clonotype was counted ten times or more. The chain joins TRBV15 to TRBJ1-2; unclear D gene. V lost 0 bases and J 7 bases, leaving 12 bases between the germline ends. There are 14 residues in the CDR3. The V gene's germline CDR1 is LNHNV and CDR2 YYDKDF (reference sequence). CDR3 sequence (DNA): TGTGCCACCAGCAGAGATGTGGGAAGCTTTGGCTACACCTTC. Its protein product is CATSRDVGSFGYTF.

The rearrangement joins TRBV9 to TRBJ1-1; no clear D. The germline CDR1 and CDR2 sequences are SGDLS and YYNGEE. This CDR3 region has 13 residues. V lost 0 bases to trimming and J lost 3 bases, with 6 bases between them. The DNA for the CDR3 is TGTGCCAGCAGCGTAGCCCCCCACACTGAAGCTTTCTTT. It codes for CASSVAPHTEAFF.

The chain links TRBV7-2 to TRBJ2-1; TRBD2 aligns across 11 bases. There are 18 residues in the CDR3. In germline, CDR1 is SGHTA, CDR2 FQGNSA. V was pared by 4 bases and J by 5 bases, with 13 bases of the junction left unmatched. Written as DNA, the CDR3 is TGTGCCAGCAGCTCAGCTAGCGGGGGGCACTACAGGAACAATGAGCAGTTCTTC. As protein: CASSSASGGHYRNNEQFF.

This clonotype was counted many times. The chain carries TRBV15 and TRBJ2-7, with TRBD2 as a possible D gene (5 bases). The V and J ends lost 4 bases and 3 bases respectively, with 10 bases between them. Germline V lookup: CDR1 LNHNV, CDR2 YYDKDF (reference sequence). CDR3 length: 13 amino acids. The CDR3, as DNA: TGTGCCACCAGCACCGGACTGAACTACGAGCAGTACTTC. This gives the protein CATSTGLNYEQYF.

The V and J genes are TRBV15 and TRBJ2-7; the match to TRBD1 covers 7 bases. The CDR3 spans 15 residues. Losses at the gene ends were 5 bases for V and 4 bases for J; bases not matched to a gene: 11. The germline gives CDR1 LNHNV, CDR2 YYDKDF (reference sequence). The CDR3 here is CATSEGTVVRYEQYF. CDR3 nucleotide sequence: TGTGCCACCAGCGAGGGGACAGTGGTTAGGTACGAGCAGTACTTC.

This clonotype was detected ten times or more. The V gene is TRBV2, the J gene TRBJ2-5; perhaps TRBD2 as D (6 bases). Looked up from germline, CDR1 is SNHLY and CDR2 is FYNNEI. V lost 8 bases to trimming and J lost 7 bases, with 14 bases between them. The CDR3 runs 12 residues. CDR3 in amino acids: CASGTAGWTQYF. The CDR3 DNA reads TGTGCCAGCGGAACGGCGGGGTGGACCCAGTACTTC.

This clonotype was seen at least ten times. The chain carries TRBV24-1 and TRBJ2-7, with 7 bases that match TRBD1. The J segment lost 5 bases and the V segment lost 9 bases, leaving 3 bases of the junction unmatched. Germline V lookup: CDR1 KGHDR, CDR2 SFDVKD. The CDR3 consists of 11 residues. As DNA, the CDR3 is TGTGCCACCCAGGGGGACCACGAGCAGTACTTC. Translating gives CATQGDHEQYF.

This clonotype came up many times. The V and J genes are TRBV2 and TRBJ1-5; D is ambiguous. CDR3 length: 14 residues. From germline, CDR1 is SNHLY and CDR2 FYNNEI. Trimming removed 4 bases at V and 0 bases at J, with 7 bases between. In DNA form, the CDR3 reads TGTGCCAGCAGTGGGGCGAATAGCAATCAGCCCCAGCATTTT. Its translation: CASSGANSNQPQHF.

The gene calls are TRBV20-1 and TRBJ2-7; D unresolved. Germline V lookup: CDR1 DFQATT, CDR2 SNEGSKA (reference sequence). The CDR3 spans 13 residues. Trimming removed 5 bases at V and 3 bases at J, with 14 bases between. This CDR3 reads CSAQVAADYEQYF. Written as DNA, the CDR3 is TGCAGTGCTCAAGTGGCGGCTGACTACGAGCAGTACTTC.

This clonotype has ten or more counts. This may come from a read error, since a much larger clone is one base off. V and J are TRBV9 and TRBJ1-1, with D unclear. V was pared by 0 bases and J by 1 base, with 4 bases between. Germline V gene sequence: CDR1 SGDLS, CDR2 YYNGEE. The CDR3 sequence is 13 residues long. The DNA of the CDR3 is TGTGCCAGCAGCGTAGCACAGAACACTGAAGCTTTCTTT. This codes for CASSVAQNTEAFF. The full variable domain, rest sourced from reference TRBV9 and TRBJ1-1, is DSGVTQTPKHLITATGQRVTLRCSPRSGDLSVYWYQQSLDQGLQFLIQYYNGEERAKGNILERFSAQQFPDLHSELNLSSLELGDSALYFCASSVAQNTEAFFGQGTRLTVV.

This clonotype was observed at least ten times. The chain links TRBV7-2 to TRBJ2-7, with 11 bases matching TRBD2. The CDR3 is made up of 15 amino acids. The germline CDR1 and CDR2 sequences are SGHTA and FQGNSA. The junction had 2 bases not matched to a gene; V was cut back by 1 base and J by 3 bases. This CDR3 reads CASSLGLAGYYEQYF. Here the CDR3 DNA reads TGTGCCAGCAGCTTAGGACTAGCGGGGTACTACGAGCAGTACTTC.

This chain uses TRBV7-8 with TRBJ2-7; D is unclear. The ends were cut back, 7 bases at V and 2 bases at J, with 18 bases in the middle. Germline loops: CDR1 SGHVS, CDR2 FQNEAQ. This CDR3 comprises 15 residues. The CDR3 is CASTPSPGFAYEQYF. In nucleotides, the CDR3 is TGTGCCAGCACCCCCAGCCCGGGCTTTGCCTACGAGCAGTACTTC.